The entry below gives a single T cell receptor beta chain sequence along with its context. The sample is drawn from a study of T cells in Graves' hyperthyroidism and ophthalmopathy. Exclusion followed for patients with uncontrolled infection, other autoimmune disease, pregnancy or lactation. Amplification yielded TCR beta CDR3 regions, with RNA transcripts as the source. A set of HTBI primers served as the primers for a first-round RT-PCR of the TCR CDR3. TCRdb reprocessed the multiplex PCR reads via MiXCR and lists one record per CDR3 protein. The sample lists 600,000 or so distinct CDR3 sequences, 15% to 20% occurring once. Germline-derived CDR1 and CDR2 are MNHEY and SVGEGT. V was pared by 6 bases and J by 3 bases, with 9 bases between. CDR3 length: 13 residues.

The sequence was obtained from a woman aged 25 to 39 with Graves' hyperthyroidism. V gene TRBV6-2 or TRBV6-3 combines with J gene TRBJ1-5; D not resolved. Sequenced sample: blood. The CDR3 loop reads CASRGQTNQPQHF. The DNA of the CDR3 is TGTGCCAGCAGAGGCCAAACCAATCAGCCCCAGCATTTT.